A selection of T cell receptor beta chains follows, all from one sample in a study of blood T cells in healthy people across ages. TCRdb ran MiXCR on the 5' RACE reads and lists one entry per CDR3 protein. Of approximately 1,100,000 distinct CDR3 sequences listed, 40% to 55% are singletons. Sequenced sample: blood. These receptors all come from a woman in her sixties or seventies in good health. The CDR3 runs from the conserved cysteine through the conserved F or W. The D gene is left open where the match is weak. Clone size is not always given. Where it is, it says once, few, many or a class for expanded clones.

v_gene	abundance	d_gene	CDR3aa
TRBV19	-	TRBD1	CASSTPGTGVNIQYF
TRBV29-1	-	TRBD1	CSVEDRGQGTGYTF
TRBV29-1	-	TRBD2	CSVTGLAGVGEQFF
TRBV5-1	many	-	CASSLGQTTDTQYF
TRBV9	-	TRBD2	CASSPWGGRVHEQYF
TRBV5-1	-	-	CASSSPGDYEQYF
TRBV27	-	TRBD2	CAPMGGRRVQETQYF
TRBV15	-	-	CATSRVGMHYGYTF
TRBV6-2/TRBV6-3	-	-	CASSSRTDSNQPQHF
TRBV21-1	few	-	CASSKALSAGGNEQFF
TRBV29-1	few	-	CSAMTSLAEHYNEQFF
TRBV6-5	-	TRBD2	CASSYSQAGGGVHEQFF
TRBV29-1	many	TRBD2	CSVEGWTSPNEQFF
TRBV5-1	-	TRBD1	CASSQTGIHYEQFF
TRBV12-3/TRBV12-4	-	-	CAGSLLGYEQYF
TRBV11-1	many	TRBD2	CASSLGTSRTYEQYF
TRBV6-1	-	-	CTSNGPTVSGNTIYF
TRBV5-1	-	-	CASSSRESYNEQFF
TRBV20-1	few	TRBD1	CSDNPGTGDREQYF
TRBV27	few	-	CASSRVTVGANVLTF
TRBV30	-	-	CAWSLGQGRFGETQYF
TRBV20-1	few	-	CSALGGNYGYTF
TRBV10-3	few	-	CAISKEQVLGANVLTF
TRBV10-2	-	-	CASSEVGEVPYF
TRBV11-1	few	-	CASSRRGREMVDTQYF
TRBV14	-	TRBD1	CASSLVRGREEFF
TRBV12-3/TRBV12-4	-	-	CASSLGAVHYNYGYTF
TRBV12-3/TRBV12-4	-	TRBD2	CASSTMTSGITYEQFF
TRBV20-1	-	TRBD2	CSARDVREGQADTRYF
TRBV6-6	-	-	CSSSFGGDEQYF
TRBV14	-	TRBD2	CASSLAGGHNEQYF
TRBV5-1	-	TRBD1	CASTDGQAYNEQYF
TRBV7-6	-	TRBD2	CASSLGGLAGIQETQYF
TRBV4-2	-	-	CASSQDTIGEKLFF
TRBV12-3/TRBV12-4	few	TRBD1	CASSLGGTGGTEAFF
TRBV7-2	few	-	CASSLYEGSYEQYF
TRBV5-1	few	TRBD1	CASRRQGASSYNEQFF
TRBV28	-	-	CVSSLVDIASTDTQYF
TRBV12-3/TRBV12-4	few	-	CASSSPRVTYEQYF
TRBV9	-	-	CASSVHSLPNTEAFF
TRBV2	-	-	CASSSGVGYSPLHF
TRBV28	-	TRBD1	CASSRDRGPANEQFF
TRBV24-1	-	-	CATSVGVNEQFF
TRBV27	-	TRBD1	CASSPPQGANNYGYTF
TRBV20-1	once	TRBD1	CSASLSGGTGELFF
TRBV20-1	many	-	CSAYTDTQYF
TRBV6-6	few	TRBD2	CASRTRTSGNTGELFF
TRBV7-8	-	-	CASSLEVWTYEQYF
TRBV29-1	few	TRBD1	CSVRGPSSYEQYF
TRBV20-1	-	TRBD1	CSASILTGDEQYF
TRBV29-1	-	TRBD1	CSGGQVSYNEQFF
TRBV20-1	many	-	CSGEVGNEQYF
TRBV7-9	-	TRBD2	CASSHGREFEQFF
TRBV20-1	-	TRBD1	CSARDADRVVQEQYF